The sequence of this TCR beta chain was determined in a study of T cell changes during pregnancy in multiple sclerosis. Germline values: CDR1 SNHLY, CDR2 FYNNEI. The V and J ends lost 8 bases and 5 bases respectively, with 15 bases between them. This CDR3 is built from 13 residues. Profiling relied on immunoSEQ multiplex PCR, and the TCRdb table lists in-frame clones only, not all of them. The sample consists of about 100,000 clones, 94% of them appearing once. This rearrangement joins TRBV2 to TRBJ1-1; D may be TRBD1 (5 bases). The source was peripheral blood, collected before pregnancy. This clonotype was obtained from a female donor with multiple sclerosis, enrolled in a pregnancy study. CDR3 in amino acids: CASGQGRVTEAFF. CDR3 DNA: TGTGCCAGCGGGCAGGGTAGGGTAACTGAAGCTTTCTTT.